This TCR beta chain was identified in a study of T-cell memory formation after mild COVID-19 (dated by TCRdb to about 2021). With respect to the entire study: TCR sequence clusters from the two donors were largely donor specific. In two donors, T-cell clones that expanded and contracted after mild COVID-19 were followed by sequencing TCRalpha and TCRbeta repertoires longitudinally. The cohort was made up of two young adult volunteers, one female and one male, who were previously healthy. Overall study results and their limits: Contracting CD4+ clones appeared mostly in the CM and EM memory subsets, whereas CD8+ clones were enriched in EMRA. Some responding clones were detected in pre-infection memory, which suggested that pre-existing cross-reactive memory T cells had joined the SARS-CoV-2 response. The study included only a couple of mild cases, and larger cohorts that include severe cases with pre-infection samples were judged to be necessary. Balanced CD4/CD8 phenotypes were observed for clones contracting from day 15 to 85, whereas a bias towards CD4+ was observed for a second wave of clones expanding from day 15 to 37. Whether the second-wave clones peaking on day 37 were SARS-CoV-2 specific was not confirmed.

The run used an Illumina NovaSeq 6000. Using 5'RACE with constant-segment primers, TCRalpha and TCRbeta cDNA libraries were constructed, with sample barcodes and unique molecular identifiers added in the process. Trizol reagent was used to extract RNA from every sample. Library amplification was performed in two PCR steps, and a second sample barcode and Illumina TruSeq adapters were introduced in the second step. The libraries were sequenced on an Illumina NovaSeq using 2 x 150 bp paired-end reads. Per the source publication's procedure: The reads were demultiplexed and collapsed into UMI-guided consensus sequences using migec v1.2.7. With mixcr v2.1.11, UMI consensuses were aligned to TRA and TRB V and J templates and assembled into clonotypes. A clonotype was counted as expanded or contracted only when both edgeR and NoisET called the clonotype significant, with the noise models trained on biological replicates. edgeR calls used a false discovery rate-adjusted p below 0.01 and a log2 fold-change threshold of 1. PCA with hierarchical clustering of max-normalized trajectories of the 1000 most abundant clonotypes was used as exploratory dynamics analysis. Each responding clone was given a CD4 or CD8 phenotype based on the CD4+ and CD8+ repertoires, which had been sequenced separately. TCRdb trimmed the raw reads at Q25, called clones with MiXCR and kept productive beta chains. Duplicate CDR3 protein sequences are folded into a single record with the most common DNA and genes. TCRdb, not the original authors, processed these V and J calls. The sample table records about 180,000 distinct CDR3 sequences; less than 20% of these occur just once. 3.9% of the sample is in the top ten clones.

This clonotype was seen more than once but under ten times. Its binding antigen is unknown. Germline is not matched at one junction end, which may reflect a read error. PBMCs were isolated by Ficoll-Paque density gradient centrifugation. The germline V gene encodes CDR1 SGHRS and CDR2 YFSETQ. Reading from cysteine to phenylalanine, the CDR3 counts 16 amino acids. Of the read, only the CDR3 DNA is kept; its 48 bases are in frame from base 1. Sequencing used PBMCs or a T cell subset sorted from them (not recorded which). This sequence originates from a man aged 18 to 29 who had mild COVID-19 (a few samples of this study predate the infection). The sample titles of this study are shuffled in the database, so cell type and time point are left out; the donor was told from shared clones. The sequence joins TRBV5-1 to TRBJ2-5; the junction holds 9 bases that match TRBD2. The DNA sequence is given as TGCGCCAGCAGTTTGGAGGCTAGCGGGATGGGAGAGACCCAGTACTTC. It codes for CASSLEASGMGETQYF. With the portions outside the CDR3 filled from the reference TRBV5-1 and TRBJ2-5 genes, the complete variable region becomes KAGVTQTPRYLIKTRGQQVTLSCSPISGHRSVSWYQQTPGQGLQFLFEYFSETQRNKGNFPGRFSGRQFSNSRSEMNVSTLELGDSALYLCASSLEASGMGETQYFGPGTRLLVL.